The clone carrying this T cell receptor (beta chain) was seen ten or more times. This record comes from a study of spatial heterogeneity in lung cancer. TCRdb processed the 5' RACE reads anew with MiXCR; each CDR3 protein has one entry. The table has roughly 99,000 distinct CDR3 sequences, roughly a fifth seen once. V was trimmed by 0 bases and J by 0 bases, leaving 5 bases between them. From germline, CDR1 is DFQATT and CDR2 SNEGSKA (reference sequence). The CDR3 runs 13 residues. The time point was: blood at routine non-recurrence follow-up after resection. This clonotype was obtained from a male donor with early-stage non-small cell lung cancer. This chain uses TRBV20-1 with TRBJ1-1; D remains unclear. This specimen consisted of PBMCs, obtained at follow-up. The DNA of the CDR3 is TGCAGTGCTAGAGAGACCCTGAACACTGAAGCTTTCTTT. Translated: CSARETLNTEAFF.